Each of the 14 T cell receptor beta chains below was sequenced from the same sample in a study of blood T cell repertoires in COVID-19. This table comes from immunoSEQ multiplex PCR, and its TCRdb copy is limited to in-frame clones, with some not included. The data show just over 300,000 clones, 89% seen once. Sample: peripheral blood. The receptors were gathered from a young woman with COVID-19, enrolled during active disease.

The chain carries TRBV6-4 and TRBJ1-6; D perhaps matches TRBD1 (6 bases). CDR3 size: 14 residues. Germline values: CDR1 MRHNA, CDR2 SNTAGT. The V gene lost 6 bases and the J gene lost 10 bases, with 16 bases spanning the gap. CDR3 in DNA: TGTGCCAGCAGCACAGGGCAGGTGGGATCACCCCTCCACTTT. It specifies CASSTGQVGSPLHF.

CDR3 sequence: CASSIDRSREVNTEAFF. The CDR3 nucleotides are TGTGCCAGTAGTATAGACAGGTCGCGGGAGGTAAACACTGAAGCTTTCTTT. V is TRBV19 and J is TRBJ1-1; D unclear. Trimming removed 0 bases at V and 2 bases at J, with 16 bases between. Germline values: CDR1 LNHDA, CDR2 SQIVND (reference sequence). This CDR3 is 17 amino acids long.

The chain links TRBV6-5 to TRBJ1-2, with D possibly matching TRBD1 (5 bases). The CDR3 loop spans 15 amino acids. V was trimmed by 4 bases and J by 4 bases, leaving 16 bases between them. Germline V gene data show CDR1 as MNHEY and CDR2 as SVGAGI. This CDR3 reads CASSSGPQAGYGYTF. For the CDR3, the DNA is TGTGCCAGCAGTTCAGGGCCCCAAGCAGGCTATGGCTACACCTTC.

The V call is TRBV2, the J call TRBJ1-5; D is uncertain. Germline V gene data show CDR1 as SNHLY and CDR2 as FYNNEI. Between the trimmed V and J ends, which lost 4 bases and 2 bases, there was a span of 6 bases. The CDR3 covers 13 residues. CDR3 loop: CASSVEGNQPQHF. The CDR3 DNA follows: TGTGCCAGCAGTGTGGAGGGCAATCAGCCCCAGCATTTT.

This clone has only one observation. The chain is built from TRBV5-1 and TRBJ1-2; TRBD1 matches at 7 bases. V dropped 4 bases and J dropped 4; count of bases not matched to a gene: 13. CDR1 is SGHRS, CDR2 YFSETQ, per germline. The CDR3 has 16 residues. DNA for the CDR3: TGCGCCAGCAGCATCGATACAGGGGCAAAGGGCTATGGCTACACCTTC. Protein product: CASSIDTGAKGYGYTF. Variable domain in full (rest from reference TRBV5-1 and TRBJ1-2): KAGVTQTPRYLIKTRGQQVTLSCSPISGHRSVSWYQQTPGQGLQFLFEYFSETQRNKGNFPGRFSGRQFSNSRSEMNVSTLELGDSALYLCASSIDTGAKGYGYTFGSGTRLTVV.

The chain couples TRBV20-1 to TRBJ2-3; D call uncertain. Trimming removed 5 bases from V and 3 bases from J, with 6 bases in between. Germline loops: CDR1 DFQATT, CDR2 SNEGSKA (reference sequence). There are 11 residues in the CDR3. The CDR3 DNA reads TGCAGTGCTGAGGCGACAGATACGCAGTATTTT. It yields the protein CSAEATDTQYF.

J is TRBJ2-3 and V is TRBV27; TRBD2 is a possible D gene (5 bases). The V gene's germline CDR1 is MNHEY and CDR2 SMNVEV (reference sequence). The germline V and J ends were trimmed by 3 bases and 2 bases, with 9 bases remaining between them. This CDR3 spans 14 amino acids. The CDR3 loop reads CASSLERHTDTQYF. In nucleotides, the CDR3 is TGTGCCAGCAGTTTGGAGCGGCACACAGATACGCAGTATTTT.

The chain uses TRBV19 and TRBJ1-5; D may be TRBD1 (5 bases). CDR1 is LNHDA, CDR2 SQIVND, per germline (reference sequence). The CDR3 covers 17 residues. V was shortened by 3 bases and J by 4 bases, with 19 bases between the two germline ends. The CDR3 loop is CASSIGIDSLHNQPQHF. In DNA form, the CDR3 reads TGTGCCAGTAGTATTGGGATTGACAGTTTACATAATCAGCCCCAGCATTTT.

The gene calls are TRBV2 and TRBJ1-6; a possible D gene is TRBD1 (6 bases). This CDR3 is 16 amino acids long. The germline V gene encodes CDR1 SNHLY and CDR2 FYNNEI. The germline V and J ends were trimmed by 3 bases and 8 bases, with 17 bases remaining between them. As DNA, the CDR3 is TGTGCCAGCAGTGATCGTCAGGGGAGTGGGTATTCACCCCTCCACTTT. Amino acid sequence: CASSDRQGSGYSPLHF.

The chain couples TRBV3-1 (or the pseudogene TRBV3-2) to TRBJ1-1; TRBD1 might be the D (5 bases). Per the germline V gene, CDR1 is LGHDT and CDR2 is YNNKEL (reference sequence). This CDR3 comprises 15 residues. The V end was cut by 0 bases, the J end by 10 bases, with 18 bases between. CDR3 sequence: CASSQDSDRTRGAFF. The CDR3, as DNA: TGTGCCAGCAGCCAAGACTCAGACAGAACCCGCGGAGCTTTCTTT.

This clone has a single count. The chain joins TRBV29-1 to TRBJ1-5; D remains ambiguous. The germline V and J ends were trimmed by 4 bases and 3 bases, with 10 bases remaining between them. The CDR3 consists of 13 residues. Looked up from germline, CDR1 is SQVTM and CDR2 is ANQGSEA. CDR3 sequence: CSVAFGINQPQHF. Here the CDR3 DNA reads TGCAGCGTTGCTTTTGGCATCAATCAGCCCCAGCATTTT.

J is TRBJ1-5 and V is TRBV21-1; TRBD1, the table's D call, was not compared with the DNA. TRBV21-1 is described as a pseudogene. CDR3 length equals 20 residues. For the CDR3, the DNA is TGTGCCAGCAGCAAAGAGGTGGAGGGACAGGGCCGAGGGGGAGATCAGCCCCAGCATTTT. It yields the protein CASSKEVEGQGRGGDQPQHF.

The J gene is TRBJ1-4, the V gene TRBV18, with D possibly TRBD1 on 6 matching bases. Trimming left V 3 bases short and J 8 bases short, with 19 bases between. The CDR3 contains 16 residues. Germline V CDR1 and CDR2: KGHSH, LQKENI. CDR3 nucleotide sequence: TGTGCCAGCTCACCTGGGCAGGGGATCGGCATCGAAAAACTGTTTTTT. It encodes CASSPGQGIGIEKLFF. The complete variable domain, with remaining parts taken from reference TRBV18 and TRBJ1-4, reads NAGVMQNPRHLVRRRGQEARLRCSPMKGHSHVYWYRQLPEEGLKFMVYLQKENIIDESGMPKERFSAEFPKEGPSILRIQQVVRGDSAAYFCASSPGQGIGIEKLFFGSGTQLSVL.

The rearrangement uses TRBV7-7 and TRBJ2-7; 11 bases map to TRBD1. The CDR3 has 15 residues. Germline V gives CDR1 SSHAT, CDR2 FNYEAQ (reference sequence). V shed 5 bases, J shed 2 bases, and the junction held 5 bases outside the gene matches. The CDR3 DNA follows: TGTGCCAGCAGCGCCGGGACAGGGGGAACCTACGAGCAGTACTTC. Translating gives CASSAGTGGTYEQYF. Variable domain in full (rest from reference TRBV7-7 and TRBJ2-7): GAGVSQSPRYKVTKRGQDVTLRCDPISSHATLYWYQQALGQGPEFLTYFNYEAQPDKSGLPSDRFSAERPEGSISTLTIQRTEQRDSAMYRCASSAGTGGTYEQYFGPGTRLTVT.